This T cell receptor (beta chain) was sequenced for a study of T-cell memory formation after mild COVID-19. The CDR3 length is 16 residues. Germline loops: CDR1 MNHEY, CDR2 SVGAGI. V lost 5 bases and J lost 8, with 24 bases in between. TCRdb redid the calling of the 5' RACE reads with MiXCR, one entry per CDR3 protein. Altogether more than 250,000 distinct CDR3 sequences are present, around 15% being singletons, with the ten largest covering about a fifth. What was sequenced was PBMCs or a T cell subset sorted from them (not recorded which). This clonotype originated in a man aged 18-30 years who had mild COVID-19 (a few samples of this study predate the infection). Cell type and time point are not known. V and J are TRBV6-5 and TRBJ1-2; D possibly corresponds to TRBD1 (6 bases). The CDR3: CASSDPSGEITGGYTF. CDR3 in DNA: TGTGCCAGCAGTGACCCGTCAGGGGAAATCACGGGAGGCTACACCTTC.